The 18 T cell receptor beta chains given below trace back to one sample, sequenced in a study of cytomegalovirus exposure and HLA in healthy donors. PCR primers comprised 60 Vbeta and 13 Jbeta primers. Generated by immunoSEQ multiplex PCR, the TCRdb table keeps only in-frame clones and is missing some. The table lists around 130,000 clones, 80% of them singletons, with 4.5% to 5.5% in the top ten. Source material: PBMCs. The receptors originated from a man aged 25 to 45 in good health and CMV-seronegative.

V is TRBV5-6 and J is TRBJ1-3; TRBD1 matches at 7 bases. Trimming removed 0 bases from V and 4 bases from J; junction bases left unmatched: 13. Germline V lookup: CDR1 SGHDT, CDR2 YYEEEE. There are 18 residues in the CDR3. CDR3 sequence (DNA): TGTGCCAGCAGCTTGGTGACAGGGAGGTTGATGAAGGGAAACACCATATATTTT. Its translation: CASSLVTGRLMKGNTIYF.

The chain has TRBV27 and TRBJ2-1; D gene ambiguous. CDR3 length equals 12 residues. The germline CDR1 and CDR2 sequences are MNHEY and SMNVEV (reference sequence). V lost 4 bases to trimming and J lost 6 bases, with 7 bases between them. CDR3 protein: CASSSLRNEQFF. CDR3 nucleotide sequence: TGTGCCAGCAGTTCTCTTCGCAATGAGCAGTTCTTC.

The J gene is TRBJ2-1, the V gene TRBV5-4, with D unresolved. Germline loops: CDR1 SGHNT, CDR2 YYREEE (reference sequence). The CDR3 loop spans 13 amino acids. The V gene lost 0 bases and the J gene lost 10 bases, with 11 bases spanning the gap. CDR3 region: CASSLDPQREQFF. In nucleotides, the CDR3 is TGTGCCAGCAGCTTGGACCCCCAGAGGGAGCAGTTCTTC.

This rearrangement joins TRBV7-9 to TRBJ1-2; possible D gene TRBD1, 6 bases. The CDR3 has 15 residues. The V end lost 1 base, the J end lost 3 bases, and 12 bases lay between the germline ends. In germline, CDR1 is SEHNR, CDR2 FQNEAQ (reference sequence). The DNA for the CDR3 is TGTGCCAGCAGCTTAGTGGTGGGGGCCCACTATGGCTACACCTTC. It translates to CASSLVVGAHYGYTF. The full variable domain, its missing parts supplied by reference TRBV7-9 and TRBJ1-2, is DTGVSQNPRHKITKRGQNVTFRCDPISEHNRLYWYRQTLGQGPEFLTYFQNEAQLEKSRLLSDRFSAERPKGSFSTLEIQRTEQGDSAMYLCASSLVVGAHYGYTFGSGTRLTVV.

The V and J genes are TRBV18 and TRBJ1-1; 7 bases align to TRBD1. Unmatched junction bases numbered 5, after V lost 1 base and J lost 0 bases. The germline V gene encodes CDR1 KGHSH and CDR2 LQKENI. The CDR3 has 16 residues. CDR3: CASSPRQGAVNTEAFF. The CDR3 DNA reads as TGTGCCAGCTCACCACGACAGGGTGCGGTGAACACTGAAGCTTTCTTT.

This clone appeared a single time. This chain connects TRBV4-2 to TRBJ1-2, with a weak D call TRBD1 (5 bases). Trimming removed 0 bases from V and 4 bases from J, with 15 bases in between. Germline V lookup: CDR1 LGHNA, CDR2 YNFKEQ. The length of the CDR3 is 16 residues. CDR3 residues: CASSQDIQGGLYGYTF. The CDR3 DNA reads TGTGCCAGCAGCCAAGATATCCAGGGAGGCCTCTATGGCTACACCTTC.

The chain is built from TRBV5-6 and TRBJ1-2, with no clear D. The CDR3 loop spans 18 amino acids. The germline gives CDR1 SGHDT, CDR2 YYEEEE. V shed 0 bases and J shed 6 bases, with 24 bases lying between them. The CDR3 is CASSLGHLGPGIGHGYTF. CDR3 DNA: TGTGCCAGCAGCTTGGGGCACCTGGGCCCGGGGATTGGTCATGGCTACACCTTC. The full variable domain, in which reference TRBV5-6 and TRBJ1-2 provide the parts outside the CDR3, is DAGVTQSPTHLIKTRGQQVTLRCSPKSGHDTVSWYQQALGQGPQFIFQYYEEEERQRGNFPDRFSGHQFPNYSSELNVNALLLGDSALYLCASSLGHLGPGIGHGYTFGSGTRLTVV.

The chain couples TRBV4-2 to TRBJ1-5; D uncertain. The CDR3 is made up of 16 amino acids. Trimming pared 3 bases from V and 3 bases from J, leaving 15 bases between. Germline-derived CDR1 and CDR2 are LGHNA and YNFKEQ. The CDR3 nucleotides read TGTGCCAGCAGCCAGGCCGTGGCAGGCTACAATCAGCCCCAGCATTTT. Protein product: CASSQAVAGYNQPQHF.

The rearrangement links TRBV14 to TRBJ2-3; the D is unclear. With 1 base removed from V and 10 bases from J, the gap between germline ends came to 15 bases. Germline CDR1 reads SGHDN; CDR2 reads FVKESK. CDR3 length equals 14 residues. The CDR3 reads CASSQANRIAPQYF. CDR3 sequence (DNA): TGTGCCAGCAGCCAAGCTAACAGAATTGCGCCGCAGTATTTT.

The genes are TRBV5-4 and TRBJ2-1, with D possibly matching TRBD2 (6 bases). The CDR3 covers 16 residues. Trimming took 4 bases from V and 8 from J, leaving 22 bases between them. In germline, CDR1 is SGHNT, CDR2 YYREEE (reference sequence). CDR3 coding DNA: TGTGCCAGCAGCCCAACACTAGCCCCAGAGGGTTATGAGCAGTTCTTC. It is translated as CASSPTLAPEGYEQFF. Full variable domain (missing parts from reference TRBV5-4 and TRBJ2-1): ETGVTQSPTHLIKTRGQQVTLRCSSQSGHNTVSWYQQALGQGPQFIFQYYREEENGRGNFPPRFSGLQFPNYSSELNVNALELDDSALYLCASSPTLAPEGYEQFFGPGTRLTVL.

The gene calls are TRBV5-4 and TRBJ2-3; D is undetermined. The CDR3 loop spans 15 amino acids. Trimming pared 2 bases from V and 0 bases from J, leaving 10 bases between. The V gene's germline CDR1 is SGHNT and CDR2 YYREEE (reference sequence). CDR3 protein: CASSFKYSSTDTQYF. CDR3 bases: TGTGCCAGCAGCTTTAAGTACTCTAGCACAGATACGCAGTATTTT. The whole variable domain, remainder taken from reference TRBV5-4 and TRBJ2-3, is ETGVTQSPTHLIKTRGQQVTLRCSSQSGHNTVSWYQQALGQGPQFIFQYYREEENGRGNFPPRFSGLQFPNYSSELNVNALELDDSALYLCASSFKYSSTDTQYFGPGTRLTVL.

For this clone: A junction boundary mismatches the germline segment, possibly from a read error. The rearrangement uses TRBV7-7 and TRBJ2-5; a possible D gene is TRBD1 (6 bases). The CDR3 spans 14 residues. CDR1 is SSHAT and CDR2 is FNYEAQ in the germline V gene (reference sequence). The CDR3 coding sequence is TGTGCTAGCAGCTTAGGCACAGGGAAAGAGACCCAGTACTTC. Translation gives CASSLGTGKETQYF.

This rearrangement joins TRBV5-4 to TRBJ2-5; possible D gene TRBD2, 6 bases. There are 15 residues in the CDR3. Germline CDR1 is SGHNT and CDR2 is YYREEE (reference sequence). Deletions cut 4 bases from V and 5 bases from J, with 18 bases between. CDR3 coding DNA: TGTGCCAGCAGCATAAAGACGGGGGTAGGGGAGACCCAGTACTTC. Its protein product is CASSIKTGVGETQYF.

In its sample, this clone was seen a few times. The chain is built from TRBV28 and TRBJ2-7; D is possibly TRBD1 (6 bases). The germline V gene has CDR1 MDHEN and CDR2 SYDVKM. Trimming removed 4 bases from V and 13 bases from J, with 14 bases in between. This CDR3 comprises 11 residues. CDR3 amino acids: CASSSNREIYF. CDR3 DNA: TGTGCCAGCAGTTCCAACAGGGAGATCTACTTC.

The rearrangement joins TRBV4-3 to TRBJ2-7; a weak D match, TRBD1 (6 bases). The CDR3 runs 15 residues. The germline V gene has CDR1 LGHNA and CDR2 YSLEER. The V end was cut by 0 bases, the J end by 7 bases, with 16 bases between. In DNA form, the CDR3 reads TGCGCCAGCAGCCAAGAAACAGGGTTATGGCGGGAGCAGTACTTC. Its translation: CASSQETGLWREQYF.

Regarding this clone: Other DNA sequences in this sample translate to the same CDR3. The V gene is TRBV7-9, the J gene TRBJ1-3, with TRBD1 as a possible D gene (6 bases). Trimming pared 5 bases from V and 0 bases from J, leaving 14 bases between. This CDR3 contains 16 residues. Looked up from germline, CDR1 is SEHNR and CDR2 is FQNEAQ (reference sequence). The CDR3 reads CASSPRTGNSGNTIYF. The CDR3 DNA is TGTGCCAGCAGCCCCCGAACAGGGAACTCTGGAAACACCATATATTTT.

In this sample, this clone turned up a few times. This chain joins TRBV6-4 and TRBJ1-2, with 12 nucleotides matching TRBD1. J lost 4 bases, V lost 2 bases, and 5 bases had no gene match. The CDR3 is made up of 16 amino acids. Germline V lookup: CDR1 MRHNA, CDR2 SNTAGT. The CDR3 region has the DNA TGTGCCAGCAGTGACCTAGGGACAGGGGGCGTCTATGGCTACACCTTC. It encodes CASSDLGTGGVYGYTF.

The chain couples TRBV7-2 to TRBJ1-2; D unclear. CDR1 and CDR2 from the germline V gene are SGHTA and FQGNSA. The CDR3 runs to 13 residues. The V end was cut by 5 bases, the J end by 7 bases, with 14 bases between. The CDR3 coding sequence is TGTGCCAGCAGCCAGGATGCACTCACTGGCTACACCTTC. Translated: CASSQDALTGYTF.